The clone carrying this T cell receptor (beta chain) has ten or more counts. Its antigen is not identified. Lacking the conserved final phenylalanine or tryptophan, this CDR3 likely reflects a read error. Because the CDR3's place on the DNA is in doubt, the DNA is left out and the CDR3 is given as listed by TCRdb. The CDR3 is 13 residues long, counting both termini. Sequencing involved patients with CD8+CD57+ cell expansion previously shown by flow cytometry. In all patients, the disease was severe acquired aplastic anemia. Genomic DNA, the template, was used for profiling of the TCR beta VDJ and CDR3. TCRdb recomputed calls from the reads with MiXCR, one row per CDR3 protein. The data show 150,000 to 200,000 distinct CDR3 sequences, with around 48% seen just once and about 1.2% held by the top ten. This sample is part of a study of CD8+CD57+ T cells in acquired aplastic anemia. In the study overall: Quantities of DNA derived from sorted CD4+ and CD8+ cells averaged approximately 3.5 ug.

Study results and limitations: Sharing between patients and controls was observed for twenty-nine CD8+ CDR3 sequences. Patients and healthy controls showed no significant CD8+ Simpson's diversity difference.

Sequenced: sorted CD4+, CD8+, or CD8+CD57+ T cells (not recorded which) from PBMCs. This receptor was taken from a human donor with aplastic anemia. The chain is built from TRBV12-3 or TRBV12-4 and TRBJ2-7; the table's D call, TRBD1, has no DNA check behind it. CDR3 residues: CASSLSWDQGAFM.